The TCR beta chain under discussion was sequenced for a study of blood T cell repertoires in COVID-19. This table comes from immunoSEQ multiplex PCR, and its TCRdb copy is limited to in-frame clones, with some not included. The data show about 140,000 clones, 75% to 80% seen once. The CDR3 totals 14 residues. Germline CDR1 is PRHDT and CDR2 is FYEKMQ (reference sequence). Trimming pared 4 bases from V and 1 base from J, leaving 10 bases between. Cohorts were based on clinical histories the participants reported. All recovered Cohort 3 donors got two negative PCRs, got clearance, or saw symptom resolution.

Sequencing was carried out using PBMCs or T cells enriched from blood (not recorded which). The TCR was taken from a woman in her fifties or sixties who had recovered from COVID-19. J is TRBJ1-1 and V is TRBV13, with D possibly TRBD1 on 5 matching bases. Here the CDR3 reads CASSYDTGNTEAFF. The DNA for the CDR3 is TGTGCCAGCAGCTATGATACAGGGAACACTGAAGCTTTCTTT. Full variable domain (missing parts from reference TRBV13 and TRBJ1-1): AAGVIQSPRHLIKEKRETATLKCYPIPRHDTVYWYQQGPGQDPQFLISFYEKMQSDKGSIPDRFSAQQFSDYHSELNMSSLELGDSALYFCASSYDTGNTEAFFGQGTRLTVV.